These 21 T cell receptor beta chains came from one sample sequenced in a study of T cells in Graves' hyperthyroidism and ophthalmopathy. Amplified TCR beta CDR3 regions came from RNA transcripts. The HTBI primer set was used in a first-round RT-PCR of the TCR CDR3. TCRdb called the multiplex PCR reads again in MiXCR, with one record for every CDR3 protein. The repertoire holds 600,000 or so distinct CDR3 sequences, around 15% seen once, with 3.8% in the top ten. The specimen sequenced was blood. These receptors all stem from a woman aged 25-40 years with Graves' hyperthyroidism.

This chain links TRBV20-1 with TRBJ2-4; D gene uncertain. Germline CDR1 is DFQATT and CDR2 is SNEGSKA (reference sequence). The CDR3 contains 15 residues. Trimming removed 4 bases at V and 6 bases at J, with 19 bases between. CDR3 nucleotide sequence: TGCAGTGCTAATCCCGGGCTCCTCCGGGCAAACATTCAGTACTTC. Its protein is CSANPGLLRANIQYF.

The table lists this clonotype with many counts. The rearrangement joins TRBV5-1 to TRBJ2-7, with TRBD1 matching over 7 bases. From germline, CDR1 is SGHRS and CDR2 YFSETQ. Trimming at V came to 0 bases and at J to 4 bases, leaving 10 bases not matched to a gene. The CDR3 has 16 amino acids. This CDR3 is CASSLDGTAQTYEQYF. The DNA of the CDR3 is TGCGCCAGCAGCTTGGATGGGACAGCACAAACTTACGAGCAGTACTTC.

This clonotype was observed many times. V gene TRBV7-2 combines with J gene TRBJ2-5; D not certain. The CDR3 covers 16 residues. Trimming stripped 0 bases from V and 0 bases from J, with 11 bases between. CDR1 is SGHTA, CDR2 FQGNSA, per germline. CDR3 in amino acids: CASSLASGSYQETQYF. CDR3 DNA: TGTGCCAGCAGCTTAGCCAGTGGGTCCTACCAAGAGACCCAGTACTTC.

This clonotype was picked up a small number of times. The chain carries TRBV10-1 and TRBJ2-1; D not resolved. V gave up 6 bases and J gave up 5 bases, with 11 bases separating them. The CDR3 runs to 13 residues. CDR1 and CDR2 (germline): WNHNN, SYGVQD (reference sequence). The CDR3 nucleotides are TGCGCCAGCAGCCCGCTGATCGACAATGAGCAGTTCTTC. It translates to CASSPLIDNEQFF.

This clonotype was seen only a few times. The chain has TRBV7-2 and TRBJ2-2; TRBD2 matches 7 bases. This CDR3 spans 16 amino acids. V shed 1 base and J 1 base; nucleotides not matched to a gene: 3. CDR1 and CDR2 (germline): SGHTA, FQGNSA. The CDR3 loop reads CASSLDSSGNTGELFF. Written as DNA, the CDR3 is TGTGCCAGCAGCTTAGACTCTAGCGGGAACACCGGGGAGCTGTTTTTT.

At least ten counts were recorded for this clonotype. The genes are TRBV2 and TRBJ2-1; the match to TRBD2 covers 11 bases. The CDR3 sequence is 16 residues long. With 8 bases clipped from V and 5 bases from J, the junction kept 11 bases outside the gene matches. Germline CDR1 reads SNHLY; CDR2 reads FYNNEI. CDR3 bases: TGTGCCAGCCGTAGCGGGAGGGCCCGAAGAGACAATGAGCAGTTCTTC. It codes for CASRSGRARRDNEQFF.

The chain has TRBV15 and TRBJ1-4; D may be TRBD1 (5 bases). Germline lookup yields CDR1 LNHNV and CDR2 YYDKDF (reference sequence). Trimming took 1 base from V and 10 from J, leaving 13 bases between them. There are 14 residues in the CDR3. The CDR3 nucleotides are TGTGCCACCAGCAGAGGCAGGGATCAGGGAAAACTGTTTTTT. It is translated as CATSRGRDQGKLFF.

This rearrangement joins TRBV20-1 to TRBJ1-5, with a possible D match to TRBD1 (5 bases). Germline V gene lookup returns CDR1 DFQATT and CDR2 SNEGSKA (reference sequence). The CDR3 has 14 amino acids. The V end lost 0 bases, the J end lost 7 bases, and 13 bases lay between the germline ends. In DNA, the CDR3 is TGCAGTGCTAGAGATCGGGGGGGTCTCCAGCCCCAGCATTTT. Residues: CSARDRGGLQPQHF.

V and J are TRBV14 and TRBJ2-5, with a possible D match to TRBD1 (6 bases). Trimming removed 1 base at V and 4 bases at J, with 13 bases between. CDR1 and CDR2 (germline): SGHDN, FVKESK. The CDR3 runs 15 residues. CDR3 protein: CASSQGRGLGETQYF. As DNA, the CDR3 is TGTGCCAGCAGCCAAGGCAGGGGATTAGGAGAGACCCAGTACTTC.

As for this clonotype: One base away lies a much larger clone, so this may be a sequencing read error. The chain recombines TRBV2 with TRBJ1-2, with unresolved D. This CDR3 contains 13 residues. The germline V gene encodes CDR1 SNHLY and CDR2 FYNNEI. The chain's CDR3 is CVSSELPDYGYTF. As DNA, the CDR3 is TGTGTCAGCAGTGAACTACCGGACTATGGCTACACCTTC. Based on the CDR3 plus reference TRBV2 and TRBJ1-2, the full variable domain is EPEVTQTPSHQVTQMGQEVILRCVPISNHLYFYWYRQILGQKVEFLVSFYNNEISEKSEIFDDQFSVERPDGSNFTLKIRSTKLEDSAMYFCVSSELPDYGYTFGSGTRLTVV.

This clonotype was counted many times. The chain employs TRBV6-1 and TRBJ2-4; D is possibly TRBD2 (6 bases). V shed 8 bases and J shed 4 bases, with 15 bases lying between them. The germline V gene has CDR1 MNHNS and CDR2 SASEGT. The CDR3 is made up of 14 amino acids. The CDR3 is CASDLGGWKNIQYF. In DNA, the CDR3 is TGTGCCAGCGACCTAGGAGGGTGGAAAAACATTCAGTACTTC.

The J gene is TRBJ2-1, the V gene TRBV29-1; perhaps TRBD2 as D (6 bases). V dropped 5 bases and J dropped 3 bases, with 14 bases sitting between them. CDR1 and CDR2 from the germline V gene are SQVTM and ANQGSEA. The length of the CDR3 is 14 residues. CDR3 region: CSVKGGTVYNEQFF. DNA of the CDR3: TGCAGCGTTAAGGGCGGGACCGTCTACAATGAGCAGTTCTTC.

V usage is TRBV3-1 and J usage is TRBJ2-7; 9 bases line up with TRBD2. V gave up 0 bases and J gave up 3 bases; unmatched junction bases: 12. This CDR3 is 18 amino acids long. The germline CDR1 and CDR2 sequences are LGHDT and YNNKEL (reference sequence). The CDR3 DNA is TGTGCCAGCAGCCAAGAGGACGGGCTAGCGGGATATCGCTACGAGCAGTACTTC. It yields the protein CASSQEDGLAGYRYEQYF.

Many counts were recorded for this clonotype. CDR3 bases: TGTGCCAGCTCACCCACTAAGACTGTCAATGAGCAGTTCTTC. This gives the protein CASSPTKTVNEQFF. The gene calls are TRBV18 and TRBJ2-1, with D hard to call. The CDR3 length is 14 residues. The V end was cut by 3 bases, the J end by 6 bases, with 12 bases between. The germline V gene encodes CDR1 KGHSH and CDR2 LQKENI.

This clonotype has a handful of counts. The rearrangement links TRBV20-1 to TRBJ1-3; 9 positions agree with TRBD1. J lost 1 base, V lost 6 bases, and 7 bases had no gene match. Germline V CDR1 and CDR2: DFQATT, SNEGSKA (reference sequence). The CDR3 spans 15 residues. The CDR3 DNA sequence: TGCAGTGCCCCAACAGGGGGCCAGTCTGGAAACACCATATATTTT. Residues: CSAPTGGQSGNTIYF.

In this sample, this clonotype turned up many times. DNA of the CDR3: TGTGCCAGCAGTGCTTCCGAGACCCAGTACTTC. Translation gives CASSASETQYF. The rearrangement joins TRBV2 to TRBJ2-5; D is unclear. Germline values: CDR1 SNHLY, CDR2 FYNNEI. The CDR3 loop spans 11 amino acids. V lost 4 bases to trimming and J lost 5 bases, with 5 bases between them.

This clonotype turned up a few times. This rearrangement joins TRBV7-2 to TRBJ2-7, with a possible D match to TRBD1 (6 bases). Germline CDR1 reads SGHTA; CDR2 reads FQGNSA. The CDR3 sequence is 14 residues long. Trimming shortened V by 6 bases and J by 5 bases, and 17 bases separated the two germline ends. CDR3 protein: CASRIPTQGHEQYF. Here the CDR3 DNA reads TGTGCCAGCAGGATCCCGACACAGGGACACGAGCAGTACTTC.

The chain recombines TRBV4-1 with TRBJ1-1; tentative D call: TRBD1 (6 bases). Per the germline V gene, CDR1 is MGHRA and CDR2 is YSYEKL. CDR3 length equals 16 residues. Trimming cost V 0 bases and J 1 base, with 12 bases left between them. The CDR3 reads CASSQEGGAPNTEAFF. In nucleotides, the CDR3 is TGCGCCAGCAGCCAAGAAGGGGGGGCGCCGAACACTGAAGCTTTCTTT.

In its sample, this clonotype was seen a few times. The chain carries TRBV29-1 and TRBJ1-2, with D perhaps matching TRBD1 (5 bases). With 4 bases removed from V and 2 bases from J, the gap between germline ends came to 14 bases. The CDR3 runs to 14 residues. Germline lookup yields CDR1 SQVTM and CDR2 ANQGSEA. The CDR3 bases are TGCAGCGTTGGAGGTACAGGTCTCAACTATGGCTACACCTTC. This sequence encodes CSVGGTGLNYGYTF.

This clonotype was recorded a few times. The chain uses TRBV6-1 and TRBJ2-1; TRBD1 aligns across 9 bases. The CDR3 runs 13 residues. Germline V lookup: CDR1 MNHNS, CDR2 SASEGT. V trimming: 5 bases; J trimming: 9 bases; junction bases outside the gene matches: 5. The CDR3 DNA reads TGTGCCAGCAGTACAGGGGGCCTGGGTGAGCAGTTCTTC. Amino acids: CASSTGGLGEQFF.

The chain uses TRBV20-1 and TRBJ1-6, with 7 bases matching TRBD1. Germline CDR1 reads DFQATT; CDR2 reads SNEGSKA (reference sequence). The CDR3 is 16 amino acids. V dropped 1 base and J dropped 0; count of bases not matched to a gene: 3. CDR3 DNA: TGCAGTGCTAGAGCGGGACAGAGCTCCTATAATTCACCCCTCCACTTT. Translated, it gives CSARAGQSSYNSPLHF.